Each of the 5 T cell receptor beta chains below was sequenced from the same sample in a study of blood T cell repertoires in COVID-19. Assay: immunoSEQ multiplex PCR; the TCRdb copy retains only in-frame clones and omits some. This table has 200,000 to 250,000 clones, 82% appearing once. Sequencing used peripheral blood. Receptors were obtained from an elderly woman with acute or convalescent COVID-19.

The chain has TRBV15 and TRBJ1-5, with 7 bases fitting TRBD1. Germline V lookup: CDR1 LNHNV, CDR2 YYDKDF (reference sequence). V lost 3 bases and J lost 1; bases outside the gene matches: 3. The CDR3 sequence is 15 residues long. CDR3 sequence (DNA): TGTGCCACCAGCAGGGGGACAGTAAGCAATCAGCCCCAGCATTTT. Its protein product is CATSRGTVSNQPQHF.

This clone has a handful of counts. The chain employs TRBV5-4 and TRBJ2-2; D is uncertain. V lost 1 base to trimming and J lost 0 bases, with 4 bases between them. Germline CDR1 is SGHNT and CDR2 is YYREEE (reference sequence). The CDR3 extends over 14 amino acids. As DNA, the CDR3 is TGTGCCAGCAGCTTGACATCGAACACCGGGGAGCTGTTTTTT. Translation: CASSLTSNTGELFF.

V is TRBV9 and J is TRBJ1-2; no definite D call. Germline assignment: CDR1 SGDLS and CDR2 YYNGEE. CDR3 length: 14 amino acids. V lost 0 bases and J lost 5, with 11 bases in between. CDR3 DNA sequence: TGTGCCAGCAGCGTAGGGGCCGAGTCTTATGGCTACACCTTC. Translation gives CASSVGAESYGYTF.

The rearrangement uses TRBV11-2 and TRBJ2-7; no firm D call. The germline V gene has CDR1 SGHAT and CDR2 FQNNGV. The CDR3 is 16 residues long. Trimming removed 0 bases from V and 1 base from J, with 13 bases in between. CDR3 nucleotide sequence: TGTGCCAGCAGCTTAGATATATTTAGTACTTCCTACGAGCAGTACTTC. Translating gives CASSLDIFSTSYEQYF.

V gene TRBV30 combines with J gene TRBJ2-1; D may be TRBD1 (5 bases). The germline CDR1 and CDR2 sequences are GTSNPN and SVGIG (reference sequence). CDR3 length equals 13 residues. V lost 8 bases, J lost 0 bases, and 11 bases lay in between. The CDR3 region is CAGDRSSYNEQFF. For the CDR3, the DNA is TGTGCCGGAGACAGAAGCTCCTACAATGAGCAGTTCTTC.